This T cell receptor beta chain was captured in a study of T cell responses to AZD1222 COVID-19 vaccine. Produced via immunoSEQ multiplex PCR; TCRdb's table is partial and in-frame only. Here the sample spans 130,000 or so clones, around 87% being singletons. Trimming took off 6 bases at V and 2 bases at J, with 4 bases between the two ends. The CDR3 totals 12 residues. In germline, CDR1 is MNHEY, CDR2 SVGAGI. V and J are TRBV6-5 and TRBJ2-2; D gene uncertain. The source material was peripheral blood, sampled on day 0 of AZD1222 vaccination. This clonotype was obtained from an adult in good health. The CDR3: CASRINTGELFF. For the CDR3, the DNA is TGTGCCAGCAGGATTAACACCGGGGAGCTGTTTTTT.